These T cell receptor beta chains were read from a single sample in a study of cytomegalovirus exposure and HLA in healthy donors. TCRdb's table, derived via immunoSEQ multiplex PCR, lists solely in-frame clones and lacks some. The sample has approximately 140,000 clones; 70% to 85% are singletons. Sequenced material: PBMCs. These receptors all stem from a boy younger than 10 in good health and CMV-seronegative. CDR3s include the opening cysteine and the closing phenylalanine or tryptophan.

j_call | v_call | cdr3_aa
TRBJ2-5 | TRBV7-9 | CASSLEAGAGETQYF
TRBJ1-1 | TRBV13 | CASSLDRAGREYTEAFF
TRBJ1-1 | TRBV7-2 | CASSLVGTGGCEAFF
TRBJ1-2 | TRBV19 | CASSTTGYYGYTF
TRBJ1-2 | TRBV4-3 | CASSQDRQGWGYGYTF
TRBJ2-1 | TRBV19 | CASSLWTGRNEQFF
TRBJ2-7 | TRBV6-1 | CASSAATGTPYEQYF
TRBJ2-7 | TRBV6-5 | CASSQQGSFSYEQYF
TRBJ2-1 | TRBV4-1 | CASSRSTSRGEQFF
TRBJ2-3 | TRBV9 | CASSVAGGQSTDTQYF
TRBJ2-7 | TRBV5-7 | CASSFRQTYEQYF
TRBJ2-5 | TRBV29-1 | CSVFGETQYF
TRBJ1-2 | TRBV7-3 | CASSPGDSYYGYTF
TRBJ1-1 | TRBV11-2 | CASSLTGRVNTEAFF
TRBJ1-1 | TRBV7-9 | CSSSPQRAGRTEAFF
TRBJ1-4 | TRBV19 | CASKRIATNEKLFF
TRBJ2-3 | TRBV7-9 | CASSLVGLAGQDTQYF
TRBJ2-2 | TRBV5-6 | CASSLIFRREWVAGELFF
TRBJ2-1 | TRBV15 | CATSREAGVGYNEQFF
TRBJ1-1 | TRBV30 | CAWTDTPYGTEAFF
TRBJ2-7 | TRBV11-2 | CASSPGLAGTYEQYF
TRBJ2-1 | TRBV5-1 | CASSFEGPNGEVF
TRBJ2-1 | TRBV6-4 | CASSDSGGSNEQFF
TRBJ2-3 | TRBV4-2 | CASSQVPTSGGPTDTQYF
TRBJ2-1 | TRBV9 | CASSVSGTGGLNEQFF
TRBJ2-1 | TRBV4-1 | CASSQDGEAYNEQFF
TRBJ1-2 | TRBV6-5 | CASRYRGMPYGYTF
TRBJ1-1 | TRBV2 | CASSEQNTEAFF
TRBJ1-5 | TRBV5-1 | CASSLEGNSNQPQHF
TRBJ1-5 | TRBV11-2 | CASSLVREGQPQHF
TRBJ1-2 | TRBV9 | CASSVGSDSSPSGYTF
TRBJ2-3 | TRBV5-6 | CASSLYREVRDTQYF
TRBJ2-3 | TRBV19 | CASSIAGRTDTQYF
TRBJ2-1 | TRBV9 | CASSEGINEQFF
TRBJ2-3 | TRBV7-3 | CASSVRLEDTQYF
TRBJ2-3 | TRBV10-2 | CASSELRAGALGDTQYF
TRBJ2-6 | TRBV7-9 | CASSLGAGGSGANVLTF
TRBJ2-2 | TRBV7-9 | CASSYTSGRVTGELFF
TRBJ2-1 | TRBV6-5 | CASSYDVTRKVLQFF
TRBJ1-1 | TRBV18 | CASSLDINTEAFF
TRBJ2-2 | TRBV5-3 | CAPRGGSNTGELFF
TRBJ1-4 | TRBV6-1 | CASDRGEWEKLFF
TRBJ2-5 | TRBV27 | CARVPPRRETQYF
TRBJ2-1 | TRBV7-3 | CASSKGPGWGDSDEQFF
TRBJ2-3 | TRBV6-1 | CASSDLAGGLDTQYF
TRBJ1-1 | TRBV19 | CASKISPQAEAFF
TRBJ1-6 | TRBV19 | CASSIGTDNSPLHF
TRBJ2-3 | TRBV2 | CASWDRGRLTDTQYF
TRBJ2-1 | TRBV2 | CASNRDRGLDEQFF
TRBJ2-7 | TRBV29-1 | CSVEEGHIAEQYF
TRBJ2-5 | TRBV7-9 | CASSSPGAQETQYF
TRBJ1-1 | TRBV4-1 | CASSPGQGWTEAFF
TRBJ2-4 | TRBV19 | CASSIPSRVVAKNIQYF
TRBJ2-2 | TRBV5-3 | CARSRGSGELFF
TRBJ1-3 | TRBV19 | CASSIEVSGNTIYF